These 14 T cell receptor beta chains came from one sample sequenced in a study of early T cells in non-severe SARS-CoV-2 infection. TCRdb re-analysed the 5' RACE reads in MiXCR, keeping a single row per CDR3 protein. The sample consists of tens of thousands of distinct CDR3 sequences, 5.9% of them appearing once. Sequenced material: whole blood. The receptors derive from an adult who was a healthcare worker with PCR-confirmed SARS-CoV-2 infection or an uninfected control (not recorded which).

This clonotype was counted at least ten times. V is TRBV29-1 and J is TRBJ2-7; tentatively, D is TRBD1 or TRBD2 (5 bases each). CDR1 is SQVTM and CDR2 is ANQGSEA in the germline V gene. The CDR3 totals 12 residues. Here the CDR3 reads CGAGSPGTEQYF. In DNA form, the CDR3 reads TGCGGCGCTGGTAGTCCGGGGACCGAGCAGTACTTC.

This clonotype has a count of ten or more. The chain recombines TRBV20-1 with TRBJ2-3, with 9 bases lining up with TRBD1. From germline, CDR1 is DFQATT and CDR2 SNEGSKA (reference sequence). J lost 4 bases, V lost 5 bases, and 7 bases had no gene match. The CDR3 consists of 14 residues. The CDR3 region has the DNA TGCAGTGCTGCACAGGGGGCCAGGGCAGATACGCAGTATTTT. This encodes CSAAQGARADTQYF.

This clonotype came up many times. V and J are TRBV28 and TRBJ2-1; TRBD2 aligns across 10 bases. Germline V lookup: CDR1 MDHEN, CDR2 SYDVKM. CDR3 length: 15 amino acids. V shed 5 bases, J shed 4 bases, and the junction held 5 bases outside the gene matches. CDR3 amino acids: CASSPSGRSYNEQFF. The CDR3 coding sequence is TGTGCCAGCAGTCCTAGCGGGAGATCTTACAATGAGCAGTTCTTC.

This clonotype was seen a few times. V is TRBV3-1 and J is TRBJ2-3; the match to TRBD2 covers 8 bases. Per germline, CDR1 LGHDT and CDR2 YNNKEL (reference sequence). Trimming took 4 bases from V and 5 from J; bases not matched to a gene: 8. This CDR3 has 15 residues. The CDR3 is CASSLQSGSIDTQYF. For the CDR3, the DNA is TGTGCCAGCAGCCTTCAGAGCGGGAGTATAGATACGCAGTATTTT.

The rearrangement links TRBV28 to TRBJ2-1; perhaps D is TRBD1 or TRBD2 (5 bases each). The length of the CDR3 is 14 residues. V lost 7 bases and J 6 bases, leaving 16 bases between the germline ends. Germline CDR1 MDHEN, CDR2 SYDVKM. The CDR3 spells CASIPWDGSNEQFF. CDR3 in DNA: TGTGCCAGCATCCCCTGGGACGGTAGCAATGAGCAGTTCTTC. Together with reference TRBV28 and TRBJ2-1, the CDR3 gives the full variable domain: DVKVTQSSRYLVKRTGEKVFLECVQDMDHENMFWYRQDPGLGLRLIYFSYDVKMKEKGDIPEGYSVSREKKERFSLILESASTNQTSMYLCASIPWDGSNEQFFGPGTRLTVL.

This clonotype was recorded many times. V usage is TRBV20-1 and J usage is TRBJ1-4; D is unresolved. CDR3 size: 14 residues. CDR1 is DFQATT and CDR2 is SNEGSKA in the germline V gene (reference sequence). V lost 7 bases and J lost 8, with 20 bases in between. CDR3 nucleotide sequence: TGCAGTGGCGTCCAGATCGATAAAAGGGAAAAACTGTTTTTT. It encodes CSGVQIDKREKLFF.

This clonotype was seen repeatedly, ten times or more. The chain carries TRBV20-1 and TRBJ2-1, with D hard to call. The CDR3 has 14 residues. Trimming stripped 5 bases from V and 2 bases from J, with 13 bases between. The V gene's germline CDR1 is DFQATT and CDR2 SNEGSKA (reference sequence). The CDR3 region is CSAVHLMAYNEQFF. The CDR3, as DNA: TGCAGTGCTGTGCACTTGATGGCCTACAATGAGCAGTTCTTC.

This clonotype was seen repeatedly, ten times or more. The rearrangement joins TRBV29-1 to TRBJ2-1; the D gene is possibly TRBD2 (5 bases). The CDR3 consists of 17 residues. Trimming removed 3 bases from V and 5 bases from J, with 23 bases in between. The V gene's germline CDR1 is SQVTM and CDR2 ANQGSEA. The CDR3 DNA reads TGCAGCGTTGAGGTCTTGGCGGGTGTGCAGTTGAACAATGAGCAGTTCTTC. This codes for CSVEVLAGVQLNNEQFF.

The rearrangement uses TRBV11-2 and TRBJ2-5; a weak D match, TRBD2 (5 bases). This CDR3 comprises 14 residues. The germline V gene encodes CDR1 SGHAT and CDR2 FQNNGV. V gave up 7 bases and J gave up 4 bases, with 16 bases separating them. The CDR3 loop is CASTPPGVGETQYF. The DNA of the CDR3 is TGTGCCAGCACCCCCCCCGGGGTGGGAGAGACCCAGTACTTC.

This clonotype was counted ten times or more. The chain links TRBV6-5 to TRBJ1-1; a weak D match, TRBD1 (5 bases). This CDR3 comprises 13 residues. Germline loops: CDR1 MNHEY, CDR2 SVGAGI. V lost 6 bases and J lost 4, with 12 bases in between. The chain's CDR3 is CASRRGQGTEAFF. The DNA of the CDR3 is TGTGCCAGCAGGCGAGGGCAGGGCACTGAAGCTTTCTTT.

This clonotype appeared many times. The gene calls are TRBV5-1 and TRBJ1-5; 9 positions match TRBD1. This CDR3 is built from 14 residues. The junction had 3 bases not matched to a gene; V was cut back by 4 bases and J by 4 bases. The germline V gene has CDR1 SGHRS and CDR2 YFSETQ. CDR3 in DNA: TGCGCCAGCAGCGAGGGGACAGGGAATCAGCCCCAGCATTTT. It codes for CASSEGTGNQPQHF. Full variable domain (remainder filled in from reference TRBV5-1 and TRBJ1-5): KAGVTQTPRYLIKTRGQQVTLSCSPISGHRSVSWYQQTPGQGLQFLFEYFSETQRNKGNFPGRFSGRQFSNSRSEMNVSTLELGDSALYLCASSEGTGNQPQHFGDGTRLSIL.

The table lists this clonotype with many counts. The rearrangement uses TRBV10-1 and TRBJ2-2; 8 bases are a match to TRBD2. Germline values: CDR1 WNHNN, CDR2 SYGVQD (reference sequence). V gave up 6 bases and J gave up 2 bases; unmatched junction bases: 5. CDR3 length: 15 amino acids. The CDR3 region has the DNA TGCGCCAGCAGCGCTGGGACTAGTAACACCGGGGAGCTGTTTTTT. It translates to CASSAGTSNTGELFF.

In its sample, this clonotype was seen many times. J is TRBJ2-5 and V is TRBV2, with TRBD2 matching 7 bases. This CDR3 spans 15 amino acids. CDR1 and CDR2 from the germline V gene are SNHLY and FYNNEI. The junction had 7 bases not matched to a gene; V was cut back by 2 bases and J by 4 bases. CDR3 residues: CASSEWASGGETQYF. In nucleotides, the CDR3 is TGTGCCAGCAGTGAATGGGCTAGCGGAGGAGAGACCCAGTACTTC.

This clonotype was found many times. This chain uses TRBV12-3 or TRBV12-4 with TRBJ2-3, with no clear D. The CDR3 runs to 14 residues. Deletions cut 2 bases from V and 6 bases from J, with 12 bases between. The CDR3 region is CASSLSGPWDTQYF. The CDR3 coding sequence is TGTGCCAGCAGTTTATCAGGCCCATGGGATACGCAGTATTTT.